A single sample is the source of the 26 T cell receptor beta chains below, sequenced in a study of T cells in Graves' hyperthyroidism and ophthalmopathy. TCR beta CDR3 regions were amplified from RNA. The HTBI primer set was used in a first-round RT-PCR of the TCR CDR3. TCRdb processed the multiplex PCR reads anew with MiXCR; each CDR3 protein has one entry. The repertoire includes a few hundred thousand distinct CDR3 sequences, about 43% of them detected once, and about 8% sits in the top ten. The sequenced sample was peripheral blood or thyroid tissue (not recorded which). These TCRs come from a woman younger than 35 with Graves' hyperthyroidism.

This clonotype was counted ten times or more. The chain couples TRBV12-3 or TRBV12-4 to TRBJ1-2; 9 bases map to TRBD1. V shed 4 bases and J 8 bases; nucleotides not matched to a gene: 8. The CDR3 has 14 amino acids. The CDR3 DNA is TGTGCCAGCAGTTACAGGGGGCTCGGATGCGGCTACACCTTC. Its translation is CASSYRGLGCGYTF.

V is TRBV6-6 and J is TRBJ1-5; a weak D match, TRBD1 (6 bases). The CDR3 runs 14 residues. V lost 9 bases, J lost 7 bases, and 19 bases lay in between. In germline, CDR1 is MNHNY, CDR2 SVGAGI (reference sequence). CDR3 amino acids: CASQGSGNEQPQHF. In DNA, the CDR3 is TGTGCCAGTCAGGGGTCAGGCAATGAGCAGCCCCAGCATTTT.

The chain combines TRBV7-2 with TRBJ2-7; a possible D gene is TRBD2 (6 bases). This CDR3 has 13 amino acids. The ends were cut back, 3 bases at V and 9 bases at J, with 15 bases in the middle. Per the germline V gene, CDR1 is SGHTA and CDR2 is FQGNSA. CDR3 sequence reads: CASSFRAGQGQYF. The CDR3 bases are TGTGCCAGCAGCTTTCGTGCGGGGCAGGGGCAGTACTTC.

There are many counts of this clonotype. The rearrangement uses TRBV6-1 and TRBJ1-5; D remains unclear. Trimming removed 4 bases at V and 4 bases at J, with 8 bases between. In germline, CDR1 is MNHNS, CDR2 SASEGT. There are 13 residues in the CDR3. In DNA, the CDR3 is TGTGCCAGCAGTGGTAGGGAAAATCAGCCCCAGCATTTT. This encodes CASSGRENQPQHF.

The sample holds one count of this clonotype. The chain couples TRBV5-1 to TRBJ1-1, with no clear D. This CDR3 region has 14 residues. Between the trimmed V and J ends, which lost 3 bases and 0 bases, there was a span of 9 bases. Germline loops: CDR1 SGHRS, CDR2 YFSETQ. In DNA form, the CDR3 reads TGCGCCAGCAGCTCGGAACATATGAACACTGAAGCTTTCTTT. Translating it yields CASSSEHMNTEAFF.

The V gene is TRBV10-3, the J gene TRBJ1-6; a weak D match, TRBD1 (5 bases). V was shortened by 7 bases and J by 6 bases, with 13 bases between the two germline ends. The germline gives CDR1 ENHRY, CDR2 SYGVKD. CDR3 length equals 14 residues. The DNA for the CDR3 is TGTGCCATCACTGGGGAGAGGGGTAATTCACCCCTCCACTTT. It specifies CAITGERGNSPLHF.

The V call is TRBV29-1, the J call TRBJ1-3, with 7 bases identical to TRBD1. There are 13 residues in the CDR3. V shed 8 bases and J 0 bases; nucleotides not matched to a gene: 4. Germline CDR1 and CDR2: SQVTM and ANQGSEA. The CDR3 region is CSFQGVSGNTIYF. Here the CDR3 DNA reads TGCAGCTTTCAGGGGGTCTCTGGAAACACCATATATTTT.

Points on this clonotype: No conserved phenylalanine or tryptophan ends this CDR3, so it is likely a read error. The J gene is TRBJ1-2, the V gene TRBV24-1; TRBD1 matches at 9 bases. Per the germline V gene, CDR1 is KGHDR and CDR2 is SFDVKD. CDR3 size: 17 residues. CDR3 protein: CASSPRQGVALNYGYTI. For the CDR3, the DNA is TGTGCCAGCAGTCCGAGACAGGGGGTTGCCCTTAACTATGGCTACACCATC.

The chain recombines TRBV24-1 with TRBJ2-5; 7 bases are shared with TRBD1. The V gene's germline CDR1 is KGHDR and CDR2 SFDVKD. There are 16 residues in the CDR3. The junction had 8 bases not matched to a gene; V was cut back by 0 bases and J by 5 bases. This chain's CDR3 is CATSDLRPTGWETQYF. The CDR3 DNA is TGTGCCACCAGTGATTTGAGACCGACAGGGTGGGAGACCCAGTACTTC.

The CDR3 region has the DNA TGCGCCAGCAGCAAGGAGCGGGAGGGCACTGAAGCTTTCTTT. Translating gives CASSKEREGTEAFF. The rearrangement uses TRBV5-1 and TRBJ1-1; no firm D call. CDR1 and CDR2 from the germline V gene are SGHRS and YFSETQ. Trimming left V 4 bases short and J 4 bases short, with 14 bases between. This CDR3 is 14 amino acids long.

Many counts were recorded for this clonotype. The rearrangement uses TRBV2 and TRBJ1-5; 8 bases line up with TRBD1. Unmatched junction bases numbered 10, after V lost 6 bases and J lost 6 bases. Per germline, CDR1 SNHLY and CDR2 FYNNEI. The length of the CDR3 is 15 residues. Here the CDR3 DNA reads TGTGCCAGCAGGGACGGACAGGGAGGAGGTCAGCCCCAGCATTTT. Its translation is CASRDGQGGGQPQHF.

The chain links TRBV15 to TRBJ1-5, with 7 nucleotides matching TRBD1. After removal of 1 base from V and 3 bases from J, the junction contained 6 bases not matched to a gene. Per the germline V gene, CDR1 is LNHNV and CDR2 is YYDKDF (reference sequence). The CDR3 spans 16 residues. The CDR3 region has the DNA TGTGCCACCAGCAGAGCGGAGGGGGCGCTCAATCAGCCCCAGCATTTT. Its protein is CATSRAEGALNQPQHF.

The chain links TRBV12-3 or TRBV12-4 to TRBJ2-7; no firm D call. V was trimmed by 3 bases and J by 0 bases, leaving 15 bases between them. This CDR3 is 16 amino acids long. The CDR3 nucleotides are TGTGCCAGCAGTTTGAAGACCCCTGTCTCCTCCTACGAGCAGTACTTC. Protein product: CASSLKTPVSSYEQYF.

This clonotype was found many times. This rearrangement joins TRBV19 to TRBJ1-2; D remains ambiguous. V dropped 3 bases and J dropped 4 bases, with 9 bases sitting between them. This CDR3 has 13 residues. Germline values: CDR1 LNHDA, CDR2 SQIVND (reference sequence). CDR3 in amino acids: CASSMVRRYGYTF. CDR3 DNA: TGTGCCAGTAGTATGGTCAGACGCTATGGCTACACCTTC.

This clonotype was seen just once. A read error may explain this, as a much larger clone is one base away. The chain joins TRBV27 to TRBJ2-7; D tentatively reads TRBD1 or TRBD2 (5 bases each). V lost 3 bases to trimming and J lost 9 bases, with 18 bases between them. The CDR3 is 14 residues long. The germline gives CDR1 MNHEY, CDR2 SMNVEV (reference sequence). For the CDR3, the DNA is TGTGCCAGCAGTTTTCGGGACGGCGTAAACGTGCAGTACTTC. Amino acid sequence: CASSFRDGVNVQYF.

J is TRBJ2-7 and V is TRBV7-2; the D gene could be TRBD1 or TRBD2 (5 bases each). The length of the CDR3 is 15 residues. Germline values: CDR1 SGHTA, CDR2 FQGNSA. The germline V and J ends were trimmed by 7 bases and 4 bases, with 20 bases remaining between them. The CDR3 coding sequence is TGTGCCAGCAACATCTCCGGGGCTAGCACGTACGAGCAGTACTTC. Translated: CASNISGASTYEQYF.

The chain recombines TRBV19 with TRBJ2-7, with 13 bases matching TRBD2. The end of the DNA aligns better with TRBJ2-1, so the J call may be wrong. The CDR3 spans 14 residues. Per germline, CDR1 LNHDA and CDR2 SQIVND (reference sequence). Here the CDR3 reads CASSNGLAGDEQFF. The CDR3 DNA sequence: TGTGCCAGTAGTAACGGACTAGCGGGAGATGAGCAGTTCTTC.

This clonotype was picked up a small number of times. The gene calls are TRBV10-2 and TRBJ2-3, with 7 bases that match TRBD1. V gave up 6 bases and J gave up 2 bases; unmatched junction bases: 5. CDR1 and CDR2 (germline): WSHSY, SAAADI. This CDR3 contains 14 residues. CDR3 sequence (DNA): TGCGCCAGCAGCTATCAGGGGGACACAGATACGCAGTATTTT. Its protein is CASSYQGDTDTQYF.

There are many counts of this clonotype. J is TRBJ1-3 and V is TRBV4-1; D gene unclear. This CDR3 region has 15 residues. Trimming took off 1 base at V and 3 bases at J, with 10 bases between the two ends. The germline V gene has CDR1 MGHRA and CDR2 YSYEKL. CDR3: CASSQGEWGGNTIYF. CDR3 nucleotides: TGCGCCAGCAGCCAAGGGGAGTGGGGTGGAAACACCATATATTTT.

The gene calls are TRBV20-1 and TRBJ1-2; tentative D call: TRBD1 (6 bases). V shed 6 bases and J shed 7 bases, with 21 bases lying between them. The CDR3 loop spans 14 amino acids. Germline V gives CDR1 DFQATT, CDR2 SNEGSKA (reference sequence). CDR3 sequence: CSAPSPGTFAGYTF. DNA of the CDR3: TGCAGTGCGCCGTCTCCCGGGACATTCGCTGGCTACACCTTC.

This chain uses TRBV29-1 with TRBJ1-2; TRBD1 matches at 8 bases. CDR1 and CDR2 (germline): SQVTM, ANQGSEA. V trimming: 6 bases; J trimming: 1 base; junction bases outside the gene matches: 7. The CDR3 has 14 amino acids. The CDR3 sequence is CSVEDREGNYGYTF. The CDR3 DNA reads as TGCAGCGTAGAGGACAGGGAGGGTAACTATGGCTACACCTTC.

The chain recombines TRBV10-3 with TRBJ2-7; perhaps TRBD1 as D (5 bases). V lost 10 bases and J lost 7, with 14 bases in between. The germline V gene has CDR1 ENHRY and CDR2 SYGVKD. The CDR3 totals 11 residues. The CDR3: CATKGAQEQYF. The CDR3 region has the DNA TGTGCCACCAAAGGGGCTCAGGAGCAGTACTTC.

The chain employs TRBV20-1 and TRBJ2-7; unclear D gene. In germline, CDR1 is DFQATT, CDR2 SNEGSKA (reference sequence). V lost 6 bases and J 0 bases, leaving 15 bases between the germline ends. The CDR3 has 14 residues. CDR3 protein: CSAPLGGRSYEQYF. DNA of the CDR3: TGCAGTGCACCCTTGGGCGGACGCTCCTACGAGCAGTACTTC.

The sample holds many counts of this clonotype. V gene TRBV2 combines with J gene TRBJ2-5, with D perhaps matching TRBD1 (6 bases). Trimming stripped 7 bases from V and 4 bases from J, with 19 bases between. The CDR3 loop spans 15 amino acids. Germline V gene sequence: CDR1 SNHLY, CDR2 FYNNEI. CDR3 coding DNA: TGTGCCAGCAACAAAGACAGGTCCAGACTAGAGACCCAGTACTTC. It translates to CASNKDRSRLETQYF.

The table lists this clonotype with a few counts. The chain is built from TRBV12-3 or TRBV12-4 and TRBJ2-1; D gene ambiguous. Trimming removed 3 bases from V and 4 bases from J, with 10 bases in between. This CDR3 comprises 14 residues. In DNA form, the CDR3 reads TGTGCCAGCAGTTTGGCCCCCTGGTACAATGAGCAGTTCTTC. Its translation: CASSLAPWYNEQFF.

This sequence joins TRBV20-1 and TRBJ2-7; maybe TRBD2 (6 bases). This CDR3 region has 11 residues. V lost 4 bases, J lost 4 bases, and 8 bases lay in between. Germline values: CDR1 DFQATT, CDR2 SNEGSKA (reference sequence). The CDR3 here is CSAISGYEQYF. The DNA for the CDR3 is TGCAGTGCTATCAGCGGGTACGAGCAGTACTTC.